This T cell receptor (beta chain) was identified during a study of glioma-infiltrating T cells. Many counts were recorded for this clonotype. Amplification of TCR alpha and beta CDR3 regions from RNA used iRepertoire nested multiplex PCR. TCRdb reprocessed the multiplex PCR reads with MiXCR, giving one entry per CDR3 protein. The sample contains under 200,000 distinct CDR3 sequences, 30% to 40% of which appear only once. Germline lookup yields CDR1 SQVTM and CDR2 ANQGSEA. The CDR3 runs to 13 residues. Deletions cut 7 bases from V and 3 bases from J, with 12 bases between. Sequencing was performed on glioma tissue, nonneoplastic brain tissue, or PBMCs (not recorded which). The V and J genes are TRBV29-1 and TRBJ2-2; tentative D call: TRBD1 (7 bases). The sequence derives from a human donor with low-grade glioma or glioblastoma, undergoing nonglioma brain surgery, or in good health (not recorded which). CDR3 amino acids: CSADREDTGELFF. The CDR3 nucleotides read TGCAGCGCCGACAGGGAGGACACCGGGGAGCTGTTTTTT.